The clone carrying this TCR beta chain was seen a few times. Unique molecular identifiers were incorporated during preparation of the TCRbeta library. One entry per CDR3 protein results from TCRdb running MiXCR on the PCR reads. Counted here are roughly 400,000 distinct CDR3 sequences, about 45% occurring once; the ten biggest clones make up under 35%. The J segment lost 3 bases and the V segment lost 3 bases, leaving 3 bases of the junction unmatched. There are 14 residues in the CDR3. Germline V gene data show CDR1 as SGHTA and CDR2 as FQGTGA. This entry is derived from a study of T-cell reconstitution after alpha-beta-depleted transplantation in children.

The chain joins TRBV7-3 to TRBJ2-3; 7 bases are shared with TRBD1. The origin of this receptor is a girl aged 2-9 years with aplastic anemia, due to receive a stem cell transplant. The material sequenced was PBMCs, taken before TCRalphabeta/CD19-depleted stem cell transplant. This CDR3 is CASSFQGVTDTQYF. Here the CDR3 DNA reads TGTGCCAGCAGCTTCCAGGGGGTGACAGATACGCAGTATTTT.